The 21 T cell receptor beta chains in this list originate from one sample, sequenced in a study of OX40 agonist ivuxolimab in advanced cancers. Assay: immunoSEQ multiplex PCR; the TCRdb copy retains only in-frame clones and omits some. The sample holds roughly 100,000 clones, 85% to 95% seen once. This material consisted of CD4+ or CD8+ T cells sorted from blood, taken in a trial of the OX40 agonist ivuxolimab. These receptors originate from an adult with an advanced solid tumor such as melanoma, head and neck, liver or kidney cancer.

V gene TRBV5-5 combines with J gene TRBJ2-3; D might be TRBD1 (5 bases). This CDR3 has 14 amino acids. Between the trimmed V and J ends, which lost 0 bases and 4 bases, there was a span of 9 bases. CDR1 is SGHKS, CDR2 YYEKEE, per germline (reference sequence). The CDR3 nucleotides read TGTGCCAGCAGCTTGGACCCAGGGCCAGATACGCAGTATTTT. Translating it yields CASSLDPGPDTQYF.

The chain joins TRBV6-5 to TRBJ1-3; no clear D gene. From germline, CDR1 is MNHEY and CDR2 SVGAGI. The ends were cut back, 4 bases at V and 1 base at J, with 11 bases in the middle. CDR3 length equals 15 residues. CDR3 amino acids: CASSSLRVSGNTIYF. The CDR3 DNA follows: TGTGCCAGCAGTTCCCTGCGGGTGTCTGGAAACACCATATATTTT.

The chain employs TRBV18 and TRBJ2-7; 9 positions match TRBD1. CDR1 is KGHSH, CDR2 LQKENI, per germline. The CDR3 has 13 residues. After removal of 3 bases from V and 6 bases from J, the junction contained 3 bases not matched to a gene. The CDR3 sequence: CASSPGQGPEQYF. CDR3 in DNA: TGTGCCAGCTCACCGGGACAGGGTCCCGAGCAGTACTTC.

This clone has a handful of counts. The CDR3 sequence: CASTVGSNQPQHF. As DNA, the CDR3 is TGTGCCAGCACCGTTGGAAGCAATCAGCCCCAGCATTTT. The chain has TRBV28 and TRBJ1-5; D unresolved. CDR3 length: 13 residues. Germline V gives CDR1 MDHEN, CDR2 SYDVKM. V was trimmed by 7 bases and J by 1 base, leaving 8 bases between them.

The V and J genes are TRBV5-1 and TRBJ2-3; 11 positions match TRBD2. The CDR3 runs to 18 residues. Germline V lookup: CDR1 SGHRS, CDR2 YFSETQ. V gave up 3 bases and J gave up 10 bases; unmatched junction bases: 19. The CDR3 here is CASSWNPGLADPVLPQYF. The CDR3 coding sequence is TGCGCCAGCAGCTGGAACCCGGGACTAGCGGACCCCGTACTTCCGCAGTATTTT.

The chain uses TRBV30 and TRBJ1-4; D not resolved. This CDR3 contains 11 residues. V was pared by 0 bases and J by 8 bases, with 4 bases between. Germline loops: CDR1 GTSNPN, CDR2 SVGIG (reference sequence). The CDR3 DNA sequence: TGTGCCTGGAGTGTACGCGAAAAACTGTTTTTT. Translating gives CAWSVREKLFF.

The chain's CDR3 is CASSQGLARGSSYNEQFF. DNA for the CDR3: TGCGCCAGCAGCCAAGGACTAGCGAGAGGGAGCTCCTACAATGAGCAGTTCTTC. The chain is built from TRBV4-1 and TRBJ2-1, with TRBD2 identical over 8 bases. The CDR3 totals 18 residues. V trimming: 1 base; J trimming: 0 bases; junction bases outside the gene matches: 8. Per the germline V gene, CDR1 is MGHRA and CDR2 is YSYEKL.

As for this clone: At one of its ends the junction is not consistent with the germline gene, which may arise from a read error. This sequence joins TRBV2 and TRBJ2-3; D gene unclear. Germline V gene sequence: CDR1 SNHLY, CDR2 FYNNEI. This CDR3 has 15 amino acids. The CDR3 here is CVSSAEAPITDTQYF. DNA for the CDR3: TGTGTCAGCAGTGCTGAAGCTCCTATAACAGATACGCAGTATTTT.

V and J are TRBV28 and TRBJ1-4; TRBD1 matches 10 bases. J gave up 8 bases and V 3 bases, and 12 bases lay outside the gene matches. This CDR3 is 17 amino acids long. Germline V CDR1 and CDR2: MDHEN, SYDVKM. CDR3 loop: CASSLLPRDRGSEKLFF. The CDR3 region has the DNA TGTGCCAGCAGTTTGTTACCCCGGGACAGGGGTTCCGAAAAACTGTTTTTT. Using reference TRBV28 and TRBJ1-4 for the parts outside the CDR3, the full variable domain is DVKVTQSSRYLVKRTGEKVFLECVQDMDHENMFWYRQDPGLGLRLIYFSYDVKMKEKGDIPEGYSVSREKKERFSLILESASTNQTSMYLCASSLLPRDRGSEKLFFGSGTQLSVL.

The J gene is TRBJ1-5, the V gene TRBV12-5; maybe TRBD1 (5 bases). Trimming cost V 0 bases and J 7 bases, with 19 bases left between them. Looked up from germline, CDR1 is LGHNT and CDR2 is FRNRAP. CDR3 length: 17 residues. This CDR3 is CASGLVPRAGLGQPQHF. Written as DNA, the CDR3 is TGTGCTAGTGGTTTGGTCCCCCGGGCAGGGCTTGGACAGCCCCAGCATTTT. Together with reference TRBV12-5 and TRBJ1-5, the CDR3 gives the full variable domain: DARVTQTPRHKVTEMGQEVTMRCQPILGHNTVFWYRQTMMQGLELLAYFRNRAPLDDSGMPKDRFSAEMPDATLATLKIQPSEPRDSAVYFCASGLVPRAGLGQPQHFGDGTRLSIL.

The chain couples TRBV4-1 to TRBJ2-3, with TRBD1 matching 8 bases. Trimming at V came to 5 bases and at J to 6 bases, leaving 7 bases not matched to a gene. There are 14 residues in the CDR3. Per the germline V gene, CDR1 is MGHRA and CDR2 is YSYEKL. The chain's CDR3 is CASSADRASDTQYF. The CDR3 region has the DNA TGCGCCAGCAGCGCGGACAGGGCTAGCGATACGCAGTATTTT.

V gene TRBV7-3 combines with J gene TRBJ1-6; tentatively, D is TRBD1 (6 bases). The V and J ends lost 6 bases and 14 bases respectively, with 11 bases between them. Germline CDR1 is SGHTA and CDR2 is FQGTGA. The CDR3 contains 11 residues. In DNA form, the CDR3 reads TGTGCCAGCAGGGTGGGGGGCACCCTCCACTTT. Its translation is CASRVGGTLHF.

The rearrangement uses TRBV2 and TRBJ1-6, with 8 bases matching TRBD1. The CDR3 has 15 amino acids. V dropped 8 bases and J dropped 6; count of bases not matched to a gene: 9. From germline, CDR1 is SNHLY and CDR2 FYNNEI. The CDR3 DNA follows: TGTGCCAGCGATACTAGGACAGGGTTTAATTCACCCCTCCACTTT. This sequence encodes CASDTRTGFNSPLHF.

The CDR3: CASSPLGRQSGNTIYF. Here the CDR3 DNA reads TGTGCCAGCAGCCCCCTAGGACGGCAATCTGGAAACACCATATATTTT. The chain has TRBV7-2 and TRBJ1-3; D unclear. CDR3 length: 16 amino acids. Trimming took 5 bases from V and 1 from J, leaving 15 bases between them. The V gene's germline CDR1 is SGHTA and CDR2 FQGNSA.

The rearrangement joins TRBV4-2 to TRBJ1-5; D not certain. V was clipped by 0 bases and J by 5 bases, with 5 bases between them. The germline V gene has CDR1 LGHNA and CDR2 YNFKEQ. The CDR3 consists of 13 residues. CDR3: CASSQEEDQPQHF. The CDR3 DNA reads as TGTGCCAGCAGCCAAGAGGAGGATCAGCCCCAGCATTTT.

The CDR3 coding sequence is TGTGCCAGCAGCTCCTTGCTAGCGGGGTCGGGGGATACGCAGTATTTT. Amino acids: CASSSLLAGSGDTQYF. The chain links TRBV13 to TRBJ2-3; TRBD2 agrees at 9 bases. The CDR3 runs 16 residues. CDR1 is PRHDT and CDR2 is FYEKMQ in the germline V gene (reference sequence). V dropped 4 bases and J dropped 6; count of bases not matched to a gene: 11.

V gene TRBV30 combines with J gene TRBJ1-6; D unclear. Looked up from germline, CDR1 is GTSNPN and CDR2 is SVGIG (reference sequence). V dropped 1 base and J dropped 8 bases, with 15 bases sitting between them. This CDR3 has 15 residues. The CDR3 bases are TGTGCCTGGAGTGCTACTCTCCGTATGGATTCACCCCTCCACTTT. Amino acids: CAWSATLRMDSPLHF.

This CDR3 is CASSQGRTIQFF. Here the CDR3 DNA reads TGTGCCAGCAGCCAAGGGCGAACTATACAGTTCTTC. The chain joins TRBV14 to TRBJ2-1; D gene uncertain. The CDR3 runs to 12 residues. Per germline, CDR1 SGHDN and CDR2 FVKESK. V gave up 1 base and J gave up 13 bases, with 11 bases separating them.

The gene calls are TRBV10-3 and TRBJ2-5, with 7 positions matching TRBD1. The V gene's germline CDR1 is ENHRY and CDR2 SYGVKD. The CDR3 sequence is 12 residues long. V shed 10 bases, J shed 2 bases, and the junction held 4 bases outside the gene matches. The CDR3 spells CATGTAQETQYF. The CDR3 coding sequence is TGTGCCACCGGGACAGCTCAAGAGACCCAGTACTTC.

This clone has just one count. The rearrangement links TRBV6-6 to TRBJ1-1; D gene uncertain. V was pared by 10 bases and J by 5 bases, with 5 bases between. Germline V CDR1 and CDR2: MNHNY, SVGAGI (reference sequence). This CDR3 is built from 9 residues. The CDR3 sequence is CATGTEAFF. The CDR3 region has the DNA TGTGCCACCGGAACTGAAGCTTTCTTT.

The chain carries TRBV10-3 and TRBJ2-7; TRBD2 might be the D (6 bases). CDR3 length: 11 residues. Trimming removed 6 bases at V and 5 bases at J, with 8 bases between. Germline assignment: CDR1 ENHRY and CDR2 SYGVKD. CDR3 sequence reads: CAIRWGDEQYF. CDR3 coding DNA: TGTGCCATCAGGTGGGGGGACGAGCAGTACTTC.